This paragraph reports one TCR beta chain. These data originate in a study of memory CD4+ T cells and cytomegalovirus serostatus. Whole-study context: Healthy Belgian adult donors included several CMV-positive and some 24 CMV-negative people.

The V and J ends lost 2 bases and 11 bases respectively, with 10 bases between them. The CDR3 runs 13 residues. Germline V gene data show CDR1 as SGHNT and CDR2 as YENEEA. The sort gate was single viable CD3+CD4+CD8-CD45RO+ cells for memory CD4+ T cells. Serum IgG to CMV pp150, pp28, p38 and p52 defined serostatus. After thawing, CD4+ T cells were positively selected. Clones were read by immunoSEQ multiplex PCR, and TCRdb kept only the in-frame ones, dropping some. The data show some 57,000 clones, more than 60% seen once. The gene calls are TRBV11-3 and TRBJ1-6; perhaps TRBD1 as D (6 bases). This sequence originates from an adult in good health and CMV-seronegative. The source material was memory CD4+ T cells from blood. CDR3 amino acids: CASSLFGDTPLHF. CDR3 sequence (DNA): TGTGCCAGCAGCTTATTTGGGGACACACCCCTCCACTTT.